The clone carrying this TCR beta chain was seen at least ten times. Its antigen is not identified. Trimming cost V 0 bases and J 2 bases, with 9 bases left between them. The CDR3 is 15 residues long. CDR1 KGHDR and CDR2 SFDVKD come from the germline V gene. Orbital computed tomography, together with clinical symptoms, serum thyroxine, TRAb and thyroid ultrasound, was used for diagnosis. Amplified TCR beta CDR3 regions were obtained using RNA transcripts as template. The authors performed first-round RT-PCR with HTBI primers and then a second-round multiplex PCR. Via MiXCR, TCRdb re-called the multiplex PCR reads, giving one row per CDR3 protein. The sample records 150,000 or so distinct CDR3 sequences, 35% to 50% being singletons. This entry belongs to a study of Graves' ophthalmopathy and Graves' hyperthyroidism. Study-level background: Ahead of any treatment, peripheral blood was obtained at the initial diagnosis. General study findings and limits: The 13-signature model separated ophthalmopathy from stable hyperthyroidism at around 88% sensitivity and almost 83% specificity.

The chain uses TRBV24-1 and TRBJ2-5; D is perhaps TRBD2 (6 bases). Sequencing was carried out using peripheral blood. This clonotype was sampled from a man younger than 45 with Graves' ophthalmopathy. CDR3 protein: CATSDLGLNQETQYF. CDR3 bases: TGTGCCACCAGTGATTTGGGACTAAATCAAGAGACCCAGTACTTC.